This T cell receptor (beta chain) was found in a study of cytomegalovirus exposure and HLA in healthy donors. Study-level background: Researchers found that approximately 80% of about 400 genotyped donors fell within the Caucasian-associated ancestry cluster.

The count of this clone is one. Its cognate antigen is unknown. Amplification used 60 Vbeta primers and 13 Jbeta primers. Only in-frame clones appear in the TCRdb table, and some are missing; sequencing was by immunoSEQ multiplex PCR. The data show roughly 90,000 clones, around 84% seen once. V was cut by 6 bases and J by 2 bases, with 11 bases left in between. The CDR3 has 13 amino acids. Per germline, CDR1 LNHDA and CDR2 SQIVND (reference sequence). Study conclusions and caveats: In a later analysis, across HLA loci, associated TCR counts were highest for DRB1, lowest for HLA-C. For most TCR beta V segments, an earlier analysis put the productive rate at about 90% or about 30% of the time.

Unrecorded immune exposure was likely among donors, who were nominally healthy when sampled. This clonotype was sampled from a woman in her thirties or forties in good health and CMV-seropositive. The material sequenced was PBMCs. The genes are TRBV19 and TRBJ2-7, with D possibly being TRBD1 (6 bases). The CDR3 DNA is TGTGCCAGTAGCACCAGGGGCCCCTACGAGCAGTACTTC. This translates into CASSTRGPYEQYF.